This passage covers 25 T cell receptor beta chains from one sample sequenced in a study of T-cell memory formation after mild COVID-19. From the 5' RACE reads, TCRdb called clonotypes with MiXCR, one entry per CDR3 protein. This sample carries over 70,000 distinct CDR3 sequences, approximately 16% of them seen once, and the ten largest clones take approximately 40%. The sequencing input was PBMCs or a T cell subset sorted from them (not recorded which). These receptors originate from a man younger than 35 who had mild COVID-19 (a few samples of this study predate the infection). Cell type and time point are not known.

J is TRBJ2-3 and V is TRBV6-6; TRBD2 might be the D (7 bases). Looked up from germline, CDR1 is MNHNY and CDR2 is SVGAGI (reference sequence). The CDR3 has 17 residues. V lost 8 bases and J 2 bases, leaving 23 bases between the germline ends. The CDR3 reads CASGALGRGASTDTQYF. CDR3 DNA sequence: TGTGCCAGCGGTGCCCTGGGACGGGGGGCCTCCACAGATACGCAGTATTTT.

This clonotype showed up many times. The CDR3 loop reads CASKNTVGTEAFF. The DNA for the CDR3 is TGTGCCAGCAAAAATACAGTGGGGACTGAAGCTTTCTTT. The V gene is TRBV6-6, the J gene TRBJ1-1; D is uncertain. The CDR3 is 13 amino acids. With 7 bases removed from V and 5 bases from J, the gap between germline ends came to 14 bases. CDR1 and CDR2 from the germline V gene are MNHNY and SVGAGI (reference sequence).

Here the CDR3 reads CASKGPLDEQFF. The CDR3 bases are TGTGCCAGCAAGGGCCCTCTGGATGAGCAGTTCTTC. The chain employs TRBV6-6 and TRBJ2-1; no reliable D call. CDR3 size: 12 residues. The V gene lost 7 bases and the J gene lost 8 bases, with 12 bases spanning the gap. From germline, CDR1 is MNHNY and CDR2 SVGAGI (reference sequence).

This clonotype was counted a few times. The V and J genes are TRBV4-1 and TRBJ1-2, with 9 bases aligning to TRBD1. V shed 4 bases and J 7 bases; nucleotides not matched to a gene: 7. Per the germline V gene, CDR1 is MGHRA and CDR2 is YSYEKL. The CDR3 spans 14 residues. The CDR3 sequence is CASSLSGQGRGYTF. The CDR3 nucleotides are TGCGCCAGCAGCCTCTCGGGACAGGGTCGTGGCTACACCTTC.

The CDR3 sequence: CASSQDTGGARTEAFF. DNA of the CDR3: TGCGCCAGCAGCCAGGATACAGGGGGCGCAAGGACTGAAGCTTTCTTT. The genes are TRBV4-1 and TRBJ1-1, with 9 nucleotides matching TRBD1. Germline CDR1 reads MGHRA; CDR2 reads YSYEKL. The junction had 10 bases not matched to a gene; V was cut back by 3 bases and J by 5 bases. This CDR3 region has 16 residues.

This rearrangement joins TRBV10-3 to TRBJ2-5; maybe TRBD1 (6 bases). Germline CDR1 and CDR2: ENHRY and SYGVKD. Trimming stripped 2 bases from V and 2 bases from J, with 24 bases between. CDR3 size: 19 residues. The CDR3: CAISEIRTVSPEGQETQYF. Here the CDR3 DNA reads TGTGCCATCAGTGAGATAAGGACAGTCTCCCCTGAGGGTCAAGAGACCCAGTACTTC.

The V and J genes are TRBV19 and TRBJ1-2; D might be TRBD1 (6 bases). The V end was cut by 7 bases, the J end by 4 bases, with 10 bases between. Germline V gene lookup returns CDR1 LNHDA and CDR2 SQIVND (reference sequence). The CDR3 is 12 amino acids. CDR3 DNA sequence: TGTGCCAGTAAACAGGGCGCCTATGGCTACACCTTC. Translating gives CASKQGAYGYTF.

This clonotype was seen only a few times. The V call is TRBV4-3, the J call TRBJ2-1; 10 bases fit TRBD1. Germline CDR1 and CDR2: LGHNA and YSLEER. The CDR3 totals 15 residues. Trimming took 3 bases from V and 7 from J; bases not matched to a gene: 6. The DNA of the CDR3 is TGCGCCAGCAGCCAGTGGACAGGGGGATGGAATGAGCAGTTCTTC. Translating it yields CASSQWTGGWNEQFF.

The V gene is TRBV28, the J gene TRBJ2-5; no clear D. The germline V and J ends were trimmed by 6 bases and 5 bases, with 16 bases remaining between them. The length of the CDR3 is 14 residues. Germline assignment: CDR1 MDHEN and CDR2 SYDVKM. CDR3 in DNA: TGTGCCAGCAGAGAACGGCGCAGGCGGGAGACCCAGTACTTC. It translates to CASRERRRRETQYF.

The V call is TRBV9, the J call TRBJ2-1, with TRBD2 matching over 8 bases. The CDR3 extends over 14 amino acids. Per the germline V gene, CDR1 is SGDLS and CDR2 is YYNGEE. Trimming cost V 0 bases and J 7 bases; bases outside gene matches: 3. For the CDR3, the DNA is TGTGCCAGCAGCGTAGACGGGGGGGCTAATGAGCAGTTCTTC. Its translation: CASSVDGGANEQFF.

This clonotype turned up a few times. The chain couples TRBV12-3 or TRBV12-4 to TRBJ2-4, with a possible D match to TRBD1 (6 bases). V was shortened by 8 bases and J by 0 bases, with 11 bases between the two germline ends. The CDR3 has 14 amino acids. The CDR3 DNA reads as TGTGCCAGCTTGGGGGCCCTAGCCAAAAACATTCAGTACTTC. Amino acid sequence: CASLGALAKNIQYF.

This rearrangement joins TRBV6-5 to TRBJ1-6; no reliable D call. CDR3 length: 15 amino acids. Germline V gene data show CDR1 as MNHEY and CDR2 as SVGAGI. Trimming stripped 0 bases from V and 14 bases from J, with 17 bases between. The CDR3 spells CASSYSAQPSFSLHF. CDR3 bases: TGTGCCAGCAGTTACTCCGCACAGCCCTCGTTCTCCCTCCACTTT.

This clonotype was counted ten times or more. This chain connects TRBV7-8 to TRBJ1-2, with D maybe TRBD1 (6 bases). Trimming cost V 4 bases and J 0 bases, with 9 bases left between them. This CDR3 comprises 14 residues. CDR1 is SGHVS and CDR2 is FQNEAQ in the germline V gene. This CDR3 is CASSSRTANYGYTF. CDR3 bases: TGTGCCAGCAGCTCTAGGACAGCTAACTATGGCTACACCTTC.

CDR3 DNA: TGTGCCAGCGGCCTAGGGAGGGTCCACGAGCAGTACTTC. It codes for CASGLGRVHEQYF. The chain has TRBV27 and TRBJ2-7; 7 bases match TRBD2. CDR1 and CDR2 (germline): MNHEY, SMNVEV (reference sequence). Trimming removed 8 bases from V and 5 bases from J; junction bases left unmatched: 9. There are 13 residues in the CDR3.

The rearrangement joins TRBV4-1 to TRBJ1-2, with D maybe TRBD1 (5 bases). The CDR3 runs 16 residues. Germline-derived CDR1 and CDR2 are MGHRA and YSYEKL. V was shortened by 1 base and J by 2 bases, with 14 bases between the two germline ends. CDR3 in DNA: TGCGCCAGCAGCCAAGGGCCGGGGGTGCTAAACTATGGCTACACCTTC. This translates into CASSQGPGVLNYGYTF.

This clonotype appeared many times. The chain couples TRBV10-3 to TRBJ2-5; either TRBD1 or TRBD2 may supply D (5 bases each). Germline V gene lookup returns CDR1 ENHRY and CDR2 SYGVKD. Deletions cut 3 bases from V and 3 bases from J, with 8 bases between. This CDR3 has 13 residues. The CDR3 DNA reads TGTGCCATCAGTGAAGGGACGGAAGAGACCCAGTACTTC. Encoded protein: CAISEGTEETQYF.

This clonotype turned up a few times. This chain connects TRBV6-5 to TRBJ2-2; tentative D call: TRBD1 (5 bases). The germline V gene has CDR1 MNHEY and CDR2 SVGAGI. The CDR3 totals 15 residues. Deletions cut 0 bases from V and 3 bases from J, with 8 bases between. CDR3 sequence (DNA): TGTGCCAGCAGTTACTCGTCAGGGCACACCGGGGAGCTGTTTTTT. Translation gives CASSYSSGHTGELFF.

This clonotype was observed a handful of times. The chain recombines TRBV29-1 with TRBJ2-7; 7 bases match TRBD1. Germline V gene data show CDR1 as SQVTM and CDR2 as ANQGSEA. The CDR3 covers 14 residues. Germline trimming cut 6 bases from V and 2 bases from J; bases unmatched to any gene: 10. CDR3 residues: CSVAPGGFAYEQYF. The CDR3 region has the DNA TGCAGCGTCGCCCCAGGGGGATTCGCCTACGAGCAGTACTTC.

This clonotype occurred many times. The chain uses TRBV5-1 and TRBJ1-6, with a tentative D call TRBD1 (6 bases). This CDR3 has 17 residues. Germline CDR1 SGHRS, CDR2 YFSETQ. The V and J ends lost 4 bases and 5 bases respectively, with 19 bases between them. The CDR3 DNA follows: TGCGCCAGCAGCGAGAGGGGTACAGGGCAAGATAATTCACCCCTCCACTTT. This gives the protein CASSERGTGQDNSPLHF.

This chain uses TRBV9 with TRBJ2-1; D may be TRBD1 or TRBD2 (5 bases each). The CDR3 covers 13 residues. The V end was cut by 4 bases, the J end by 9 bases, with 14 bases between. Germline loops: CDR1 SGDLS, CDR2 YYNGEE. The CDR3 DNA follows: TGTGCCAGCAGCTCCTACGGGGCGGGTGAGCAGTTCTTC. It yields the protein CASSSYGAGEQFF.

This chain links TRBV7-9 with TRBJ2-5; D is uncertain. V was clipped by 2 bases and J by 5 bases, with 6 bases between them. The CDR3 consists of 12 residues. Germline CDR1 SEHNR, CDR2 FQNEAQ (reference sequence). CDR3 in amino acids: CASSLTIETQYF. In nucleotides, the CDR3 is TGTGCCAGCAGCTTAACGATTGAGACCCAGTACTTC.

The J gene is TRBJ1-1, the V gene TRBV6-1, with no clear D. The CDR3 loop spans 12 amino acids. Germline CDR1 reads MNHNS; CDR2 reads SASEGT. Trimming pared 7 bases from V and 8 bases from J, leaving 14 bases between. CDR3 amino acids: CASIKPGPEAFF. CDR3 nucleotide sequence: TGTGCCAGCATTAAGCCGGGCCCCGAAGCTTTCTTT.

This clonotype was counted ten times or more. J is TRBJ2-3 and V is TRBV6-4, with 7 nucleotides matching TRBD2. The germline gives CDR1 MRHNA, CDR2 SNTAGT. V lost 7 bases, J lost 2 bases, and 6 bases stayed unmatched. The CDR3 sequence is 14 residues long. The CDR3, as DNA: TGTGCCAGCAAACGGGGGGAACACACAGATACGCAGTATTTT. Protein product: CASKRGEHTDTQYF.

The chain is built from TRBV10-3 and TRBJ1-5; 7 bases fit TRBD1. V was pared by 11 bases and J by 4 bases, with 14 bases of the junction left unmatched. CDR3 length: 15 residues. Germline CDR1 is ENHRY and CDR2 is SYGVKD. This CDR3 reads CASEGEGGGNQPQHF. For the CDR3, the DNA is TGTGCCTCCGAAGGGGAAGGGGGCGGTAATCAGCCCCAGCATTTT.

The sample holds many counts of this clonotype. The CDR3 sequence is CASSVAAGSSYNEQFF. DNA of the CDR3: TGTGCCAGCAGTGTGGCAGCCGGGAGCTCCTACAATGAGCAGTTCTTC. J is TRBJ2-1 and V is TRBV6-1, with a possible D match to TRBD2 (6 bases). This CDR3 spans 16 amino acids. Germline V gives CDR1 MNHNS, CDR2 SASEGT. Trimming took 4 bases from V and 0 from J, leaving 13 bases between them.